A selection of T cell receptor beta chains follows, all from one sample in a study of response to subunit inactivated influenza vaccine. One entry per CDR3 protein, called by TCRdb with MiXCR from the RT-PCR reads. The sample holds about half a million distinct CDR3 sequences; approximately 7.7% are singletons and the top ten take roughly 13%. This sample comprised PBMCs from blood, obtained less than 30 months after vaccination. The source of these receptors is a man aged 50-75 years who received an inactivated influenza vaccine. CDR3s leave out the opening cysteine and the closing phenylalanine or tryptophan. Rows may omit the clone size; those that give it use once, few, many or a size class.

J: TRBJ1-3
V: TRBV20-1
size: few
CDR3: SARSQGAGGNTIY

J: TRBJ2-1
V: TRBV28
size: NA
CDR3: ASSLAARGRGEQF

J: TRBJ1-5
V: TRBV20-1
size: many
CDR3: SASKGSGSNQPQH

J: TRBJ2-3
V: TRBV2
size: many
CDR3: ASVRDSLSTDTQY

J: TRBJ2-2
V: TRBV19
size: few
CDR3: ASSIGSRVPGELF

J: TRBJ2-1
V: TRBV20-1
size: NA
CDR3: SAREVGQGRGQF

J: TRBJ2-7
V: TRBV27
size: many
CDR3: ASSSTGGSEQY

J: TRBJ2-1
V: TRBV7-3
size: few
CDR3: ASSPGTGFGNEQF

J: TRBJ1-1
V: TRBV4-1
size: NA
CDR3: ASSQGEQTNTEAF

J: TRBJ2-3
V: TRBV6-5
size: many
CDR3: ASSSDRAGGPSDTQY

J: TRBJ1-2
V: TRBV4-1
size: few
CDR3: ASSQVPVGGYT

J: TRBJ2-5
V: TRBV7-2
size: many
CDR3: ASSRGKKETQY

J: TRBJ2-7
V: TRBV7-2
size: few
CDR3: ASSLYPGQSYEQY

J: TRBJ1-2
V: TRBV6-1
size: few
CDR3: ASTNSGGAGYT

J: TRBJ2-1
V: TRBV10-3
size: many
CDR3: AIRAGRYNEQF

J: TRBJ2-7
V: TRBV28
size: many
CDR3: ASSPPPGLALTYEQY

J: TRBJ2-2
V: TRBV7-3
size: NA
CDR3: ASSLDRAPMGELF

J: TRBJ2-2
V: TRBV6-2/TRBV6-3
size: many
CDR3: ASTSFGTGELF

J: TRBJ2-2
V: TRBV7-9
size: few
CDR3: ASSVGLNTGELF

J: TRBJ1-5
V: TRBV20-1
size: NA
CDR3: SARDVEGNQPQH

J: TRBJ2-5
V: TRBV5-1
size: few
CDR3: ASSRGQGYQETQY

J: TRBJ2-1
V: TRBV7-2
size: many
CDR3: ASSSLAGLEQF

J: TRBJ2-1
V: TRBV20-1
size: few
CDR3: SAPVGNNEQF

J: TRBJ2-5
V: TRBV5-1
size: few
CDR3: ASSLSGPGETQY

J: TRBJ1-6
V: TRBV9
size: NA
CDR3: ASNDRANSPLH

J: TRBJ2-1
V: TRBV12-3/TRBV12-4
size: many
CDR3: ASSLLLGNEQF

J: TRBJ1-1
V: TRBV20-1
size: NA
CDR3: SAYDRKTEAF

J: TRBJ1-2
V: TRBV3-1
size: NA
CDR3: ASSPLGTGGSYGYT

J: TRBJ2-3
V: TRBV3-1
size: NA
CDR3: ASSLIGTSGRGSTDTQY

J: TRBJ1-5
V: TRBV10-3
size: NA
CDR3: ATKRAGQEGQPQH

J: TRBJ2-2
V: TRBV28
size: many
CDR3: ASRPRPLTGELF

J: TRBJ1-1
V: TRBV3-1
size: many
CDR3: ASSQLQGNTEAF

J: TRBJ2-7
V: TRBV28
size: few
CDR3: ASSLVRQPYEQY

J: TRBJ2-1
V: TRBV20-1
size: few
CDR3: SARDIRGPNNEQF

J: TRBJ2-1
V: TRBV29-1
size: few
CDR3: SVRREGQF

J: TRBJ1-2
V: TRBV24-1
size: few
CDR3: ATSDLTVNYGYT

J: TRBJ1-1
V: TRBV7-8
size: many
CDR3: ASSLEEGRRVAF

J: TRBJ1-5
V: TRBV15
size: few
CDR3: ATCRGLGNQPQH

J: TRBJ2-7
V: TRBV6-1
size: NA
CDR3: ASSGGFSPSYEQY

J: TRBJ2-1
V: TRBV11-2
size: NA
CDR3: ASSLLVFEQF

J: TRBJ1-4
V: TRBV28
size: many
CDR3: ASSDRVPTNEKLF

J: TRBJ2-5
V: TRBV7-2
size: many
CDR3: ASSPTRGGQETQY